This TCR beta chain was recorded in a study of regulatory T cells in long-lasting Graves disease. Study information: With positive TSH receptor antibodies and over 5 years of antithyroid drugs, Graves' disease was considered persistent.

Study-wide results and limits: Among persistent patients, a larger number of public clonotypes were shared (roughly 2,700) than among newly diagnosed patients (roughly 910). Reduced TCR diversity was observed in persistent Graves' patients versus newly diagnosed patients.

This clonotype showed up many times. The target antigen is unknown. Germline V gene data show CDR1 as SGHDT and CDR2 as YYEEEE. The CDR3 has 14 residues. V lost 3 bases and J lost 5, with 14 bases in between. In building TCR beta libraries, iRepertoire HTBI primers were used together with Arm-PCR of CDR3 regions. TCRdb fed the multiplex PCR reads into MiXCR, producing one record per CDR3 protein. Here the sample spans about 450,000 distinct CDR3 sequences, 23% being singletons. Time point of the sample: persistent/refractory GD, antithyroid drugs over 5 years with positive TRAb. The authors made the TCR library using RNA they extracted from PBMCs. Patients with Graves' disease were diagnosed by American Thyroid Association guidelines.

This chain links TRBV5-6 with TRBJ2-5, with D possibly matching TRBD1 (6 bases). The specimen was peripheral blood mononuclear cells (PBMCs), collected when the disease was refractory, from a patient treated with antithyroid drugs. The source is a female donor with Graves disease. For the CDR3, the DNA is TGTGCCAGCAGCTCAAAACAGGGTTCGGAGACCCAGTACTTC. Translation: CASSSKQGSETQYF.